This passage covers 5 T cell receptor beta chains from one sample sequenced in a study of blood T cell repertoires in COVID-19. This table comes from immunoSEQ multiplex PCR, and its TCRdb copy is limited to in-frame clones, with some not included. The repertoire holds around 400,000 clones, 70% to 90% seen once, with approximately 1.2% in the top ten. Sequencing was done on a sample of peripheral blood. The receptor set was obtained from a man aged 35-49 years with acute or convalescent COVID-19.

This clone has a single count. The chain uses TRBV4-1 and TRBJ1-1; 10 positions match TRBD1. With V trimmed by 2 bases and J by 5 bases, 5 bases remained unmatched. The CDR3 contains 15 residues. The germline CDR1 and CDR2 sequences are MGHRA and YSYEKL. CDR3 loop: CASSQRQGAETEAFF. The CDR3 DNA follows: TGCGCCAGCAGCCAAAGACAGGGGGCGGAAACTGAAGCTTTCTTT.

The chain links TRBV28 to TRBJ1-5; 7 bases line up with TRBD1. This CDR3 is built from 15 residues. Germline-derived CDR1 and CDR2 are MDHEN and SYDVKM. The V and J ends lost 7 bases and 0 bases, in that order; junction bases with no gene match: 6. CDR3 nucleotide sequence: TGTGCCAGCACGGGACAGTTCTATAGCAATCAGCCCCAGCATTTT. Translating gives CASTGQFYSNQPQHF.

The chain is built from TRBV27 and TRBJ2-5, with 7 nucleotides matching TRBD1. The V gene end was trimmed by 8 bases and the J gene end by 5 bases; junction bases not matched to a gene: 17. The CDR3 loop spans 16 amino acids. Germline V gives CDR1 MNHEY, CDR2 SMNVEV (reference sequence). This CDR3 reads CASRPSWDSTWETQYF. Here the CDR3 DNA reads TGTGCCAGCCGTCCTAGTTGGGACAGCACTTGGGAGACCCAGTACTTC.

This chain uses TRBV10-3 with TRBJ2-1, with D perhaps matching TRBD1 (5 bases). V shed 8 bases and J shed 7 bases, with 15 bases lying between them. The CDR3 runs 13 residues. The germline CDR1 and CDR2 sequences are ENHRY and SYGVKD. This chain's CDR3 is CAIRTRDRNEQFF. The CDR3 nucleotides are TGTGCCATCCGGACAAGGGATCGGAATGAGCAGTTCTTC.

V is TRBV15 and J is TRBJ2-1; D gene uncertain. V was clipped by 0 bases and J by 5 bases, with 8 bases between them. This CDR3 contains 14 residues. Germline V gives CDR1 LNHNV, CDR2 YYDKDF (reference sequence). CDR3 region: CATSRDSTDNEQFF. The CDR3 DNA reads as TGTGCCACCAGCAGAGATTCTACGGACAATGAGCAGTTCTTC.